This TCR beta chain derives from a study of human T cells and chemical hapten exposure. Overall study context: Diphenylcyclopropenone was administered weekly to the scalp of patients throughout the approximately 25-week study.

CDR3 length equals 14 residues. Germline CDR1 and CDR2: SGDLS and YYNGEE. V gave up 0 bases and J gave up 6 bases, with 12 bases separating them. TCRdb redid the calling of the RACE reads with MiXCR, one entry per CDR3 protein. This sample has under 300,000 distinct CDR3 sequences; 7.5% to 10% occur once, and the top ten carry over 2%. Time point noted: pre-sensitization, week 0. Treatment here: therapeutic diphenylcyclopropenone sensitization with weekly scalp DPC. Donors, patients with alopecia ranging from 18 to 70 years old and judged suitable for DPC, provided samples. The authors extracted total RNA from unfractionated whole blood.

The genes are TRBV9 and TRBJ1-1, with D unclear. The TCR sequence derives from a woman aged 40 to 49 with alopecia areata. Some clones in this sample may be carry-over from other donors' samples. Sequencing used whole blood, obtained in connection with sensitization to the hapten diphenylcyclopropenone (DPC). The CDR3 region is CASSVATSNPEAFF. CDR3 sequence (DNA): TGTGCCAGCAGCGTAGCGACAAGCAACCCTGAAGCTTTCTTT. Together with reference TRBV9 and TRBJ1-1, the CDR3 gives the full variable domain: DSGVTQTPKHLITATGQRVTLRCSPRSGDLSVYWYQQSLDQGLQFLIQYYNGEERAKGNILERFSAQQFPDLHSELNLSSLELGDSALYFCASSVATSNPEAFFGQGTRLTVV.